A selection of T cell receptor beta chains follows, all from one sample in a study of blood T cell repertoires in COVID-19. Data came from immunoSEQ multiplex PCR; TCRdb stores just in-frame clones and leaves some out. The table shows 68,000 or so clones, with 60% to 85% occurring only once. What was sequenced was peripheral blood. The receptors here all came from a human donor in a cohort sampled during active COVID-19. Each CDR3 is given with its conserved first and last residue. Each record gives: V gene, D gene, J gene, clone size, CDR3 DNA, CDR3 protein. A D gene is named only where the DNA matches it firmly. Rows may omit the clone size; those that give it use once, few, many or a size class.

V: TRBV4-1
D: TRBD2
J: TRBJ2-4
size: -
DNA: TGCGCCAGCAGCCAAGAGAACGGGAGGAAAAACATTCAGTACTTC
CDR3: CASSQENGRKNIQYF

V: TRBV27
D: -
J: TRBJ2-7
size: -
DNA: TGTGCCAGCGGTGGCCCCACTAGTCCTTCCTACGAGCAGTACTTC
CDR3: CASGGPTSPSYEQYF

V: TRBV19
D: -
J: TRBJ2-3
size: -
DNA: TGTGCCAGTAGTCCTGAGGGTCGAAGAACGGATACGCAGTATTTT
CDR3: CASSPEGRRTDTQYF

V: TRBV28
D: -
J: TRBJ1-4
size: -
DNA: TGTGCCAGCAGTTCTAGCGCGGGGATCCGAAGTGAAAAACTGTTTTTT
CDR3: CASSSSAGIRSEKLFF

V: TRBV7-9
D: TRBD1
J: TRBJ2-1
size: -
DNA: TGTGCCAGCAGCTTAGAGGGACAGGGATACAATGAGCAGTTCTTC
CDR3: CASSLEGQGYNEQFF

V: TRBV4-2
D: -
J: TRBJ2-7
size: -
DNA: TGTGCCAGCAGCCCCGTCGTCGGGAGCCCAAACTACGAGCAGTACTTC
CDR3: CASSPVVGSPNYEQYF

V: TRBV7-2
D: TRBD2
J: TRBJ2-3
size: -
DNA: TGTGCCAGCAGCTTAGGGGCGGGGGGGCCCGCAGATACGCAGTATTTT
CDR3: CASSLGAGGPADTQYF

V: TRBV6-2/TRBV6-3
D: -
J: TRBJ1-5
size: -
DNA: TGTGCCAGCAGTTCCCGCGGAGGGTATAGCAATCAGCCCCAGCATTTT
CDR3: CASSSRGGYSNQPQHF

V: TRBV5-1
D: -
J: TRBJ2-5
size: -
DNA: TGCGCCAGCAGCTTGGATGAGGGGAGGGAGACCCAGTACTTC
CDR3: CASSLDEGRETQYF

V: TRBV5-4
D: TRBD1
J: TRBJ2-5
size: -
DNA: TGTGCCAGCTCGCCGACAGGGACCAAACAAGAGACCCAGTACTTC
CDR3: CASSPTGTKQETQYF

V: TRBV12-3/TRBV12-4
D: TRBD1
J: TRBJ1-1
size: few
DNA: TGTGCCAGCAGCCGGACAGGGGGCACTGAAGCTTTCTTT
CDR3: CASSRTGGTEAFF

V: TRBV3-1/TRBV3-2
D: -
J: TRBJ1-2
size: -
DNA: TGTGCCAGCAGCCTATATGAGTCCACCGATGGCTACACCTTC
CDR3: CASSLYESTDGYTF

V: TRBV28
D: TRBD2
J: TRBJ2-3
size: -
DNA: TGTGCCAGCAGTTTATCCGCAGCGGGAGGTGCAGATACGCAGTATTTT
CDR3: CASSLSAAGGADTQYF

V: TRBV6-2/TRBV6-3
D: TRBD2
J: TRBJ2-5
size: -
DNA: TGTGCCAGCAGCCCTTGGAGCGGGGGGAAAGAGACCCAGTACTTC
CDR3: CASSPWSGGKETQYF

V: TRBV11-2
D: -
J: TRBJ1-4
size: -
DNA: TGTGCCAGCAGCTTATGGGGCGCTAATGAAAAACTGTTTTTT
CDR3: CASSLWGANEKLFF

V: TRBV6-1
D: -
J: TRBJ1-5
size: few
DNA: TGTGCCAGCAGTGAATGGGGAGGGTCCTTTGGCAATCAGCCCCAGCATTTT
CDR3: CASSEWGGSFGNQPQHF

V: TRBV29-1
D: -
J: TRBJ2-3
size: few
DNA: TGCAGCGGCCAAAAGCATAGCACAGATACGCAGTATTTT
CDR3: CSGQKHSTDTQYF

V: TRBV10-3
D: TRBD1
J: TRBJ2-2
size: -
DNA: TGTGCCTCGGGACAGGGGACGGGGGAGCTGTTTTTT
CDR3: CASGQGTGELFF

V: TRBV27
D: TRBD1
J: TRBJ1-2
size: -
DNA: TGTGCCAGCAGTTTAAGGGGACAGGGGCACTATGGCTACACCTTC
CDR3: CASSLRGQGHYGYTF

V: TRBV11-2
D: -
J: TRBJ1-1
size: -
DNA: TGTGCCAGCAGCTCCTACGGGATAATGAACACTGAAGCTTTCTTT
CDR3: CASSSYGIMNTEAFF

V: TRBV2
D: -
J: TRBJ2-7
size: -
DNA: TGTGCCAGCAGTCCCCAGACCTACGAGCAGTACTTC
CDR3: CASSPQTYEQYF

V: TRBV5-8
D: TRBD1
J: TRBJ2-5
size: -
DNA: TGTGCCAGCAGTTTCACCCGGGACAGGGGGCAGGAGACCCAGTACTTC
CDR3: CASSFTRDRGQETQYF

V: TRBV19
D: -
J: TRBJ1-4
size: -
DNA: TGTGCCAGTAGTATGATTGGTGGAGCTTACAATGAAAAACTGTTTTTT
CDR3: CASSMIGGAYNEKLFF

V: TRBV7-2
D: -
J: TRBJ2-7
size: -
DNA: TGTGCCAGCAGCCTACAGGCAGACAGTACCTACGAGCAGTACTTC
CDR3: CASSLQADSTYEQYF

V: TRBV5-6
D: -
J: TRBJ2-5
size: once
DNA: TGTGCCAGCAGCCCAGGGGTAGGACAAGAGACCCAGTACTTC
CDR3: CASSPGVGQETQYF